A single sample gave rise to the 17 T cell receptor beta chains below, sequenced in a study of CD8+CD57+ T cells in acquired aplastic anemia. TCR beta VDJ and CDR3 were profiled, and genomic DNA was the template. TCRdb re-analysed the reads in MiXCR, keeping a single row per CDR3 protein. The sample records about 220,000 distinct CDR3 sequences, roughly 35% being singletons. The specimen was sorted CD4+, CD8+, or CD8+CD57+ T cells (not recorded which) from PBMCs. The receptors were gathered from a human donor in good health, serving as a control.

The V call is TRBV7-9, the J call TRBJ1-3; D is possibly TRBD1 (6 bases). This CDR3 contains 15 residues. Deletions cut 2 bases from V and 6 bases from J, with 14 bases between. Germline CDR1 reads SEHNR; CDR2 reads FQNEAQ (reference sequence). This chain's CDR3 is CASSLTGSSVNTIYF. The CDR3 coding sequence is TGTGCCAGCAGCTTAACAGGGAGTAGTGTAAACACCATATATTTT. Drawing the rest from reference TRBV7-9 and TRBJ1-3, the complete variable domain is DTGVSQNPRHKITKRGQNVTFRCDPISEHNRLYWYRQTLGQGPEFLTYFQNEAQLEKSRLLSDRFSAERPKGSFSTLEIQRTEQGDSAMYLCASSLTGSSVNTIYFGEGSWLTVV.

V and J are TRBV2 and TRBJ2-1, with 8 bases aligning to TRBD1. The ends lost 5 bases at V and 9 bases at J; junction bases unmatched: 6. CDR1 is SNHLY and CDR2 is FYNNEI in the germline V gene. The CDR3 has 13 residues. The CDR3 nucleotides are TGTGCCAGCAGTCCGACAGGGGTTAGTGAGCAGTTCTTC. Translation gives CASSPTGVSEQFF. Full variable domain (rest looked up from reference TRBV2 and TRBJ2-1): EPEVTQTPSHQVTQMGQEVILRCVPISNHLYFYWYRQILGQKVEFLVSFYNNEISEKSEIFDDQFSVERPDGSNFTLKIRSTKLEDSAMYFCASSPTGVSEQFFGPGTRLTVL.

This clonotype was recorded at least ten times. The chain carries TRBV5-1 and TRBJ2-7; 7 bases line up with TRBD1. V trimming: 4 bases; J trimming: 4 bases; junction bases outside the gene matches: 5. CDR1 is SGHRS and CDR2 is YFSETQ in the germline V gene. The CDR3 length is 13 residues. CDR3 sequence (DNA): TGCGCCAGCAGCGTGGGACAGTTTTACGAGCAGTACTTC. It specifies CASSVGQFYEQYF.

V gene TRBV6-2 or TRBV6-3 combines with J gene TRBJ2-7; D may be TRBD1 or TRBD2 (6 bases each). The length of the CDR3 is 14 residues. With 4 bases removed from V and 0 bases from J, the gap between germline ends came to 10 bases. Germline values: CDR1 MNHEY, CDR2 SVGEGT. The CDR3 is CASSWEDSSYEQYF. For the CDR3, the DNA is TGTGCCAGCAGTTGGGAGGACAGCTCCTACGAGCAGTACTTC.

This sequence joins TRBV15 and TRBJ2-3, with 13 bases fitting TRBD2. This CDR3 is 15 amino acids long. The germline V gene has CDR1 LNHNV and CDR2 YYDKDF (reference sequence). V shed 7 bases, J shed 3 bases, and the junction held 4 bases outside the gene matches. This CDR3 is CATTLLAGGTDTQYF. The CDR3 bases are TGTGCCACCACACTACTAGCGGGGGGGACAGATACGCAGTATTTT.

The V call is TRBV9, the J call TRBJ1-1; maybe TRBD1 (5 bases). The CDR3 spans 14 residues. V gave up 4 bases and J gave up 2 bases, with 12 bases separating them. Germline CDR1 is SGDLS and CDR2 is YYNGEE. The CDR3 coding sequence is TGTGCCAGCAGCCGTCAGACAGTAAACACTGAAGCTTTCTTT. Residues: CASSRQTVNTEAFF.

The V and J genes are TRBV20-1 and TRBJ2-2, with a tentative D call TRBD1 (5 bases). Germline CDR1 and CDR2: DFQATT and SNEGSKA (reference sequence). This CDR3 contains 12 residues. The V end was cut by 4 bases, the J end by 7 bases, with 10 bases between. Here the CDR3 DNA reads TGCAGTGCTATAGGGGATAACGGGGAGCTGTTTTTT. It is translated as CSAIGDNGELFF.

This clonotype was seen at least ten times. The CDR3 nucleotides read TGTGCCAGCAGCTTAGGTGGTGGAGAGCAGTACTTC. Amino acids: CASSLGGGEQYF. The rearrangement joins TRBV7-2 to TRBJ2-7, with D unclear. V shed 1 base and J shed 7 bases, with 8 bases lying between them. Germline V gene data show CDR1 as SGHTA and CDR2 as FQGNSA. The CDR3 has 12 residues. The full variable domain, completed using reference TRBV7-2 and TRBJ2-7, is GAGVSQSPSNKVTEKGKDVELRCDPISGHTALYWYRQSLGQGLEFLIYFQGNSAPDKSGLPSDRFSAERTGGSVSTLTIQRTQQEDSAVYLCASSLGGGEQYFGPGTRLTVT.

V usage is TRBV19 and J usage is TRBJ1-2; TRBD1 agrees at 9 bases. This CDR3 has 13 amino acids. V trimming: 6 bases; J trimming: 7 bases; junction bases outside the gene matches: 6. Germline values: CDR1 LNHDA, CDR2 SQIVND (reference sequence). The CDR3 DNA sequence: TGTGCCAGTAGGGACAGGGGTTTAGGTGGCTACACCTTC. This gives the protein CASRDRGLGGYTF.

V gene TRBV7-8 combines with J gene TRBJ2-1; no definite D call. CDR3 length: 13 residues. The V end was cut by 5 bases, the J end by 3 bases, with 8 bases between. Germline lookup yields CDR1 SGHVS and CDR2 FQNEAQ. The CDR3 is CASSENYYNEQFF. The CDR3 nucleotides read TGTGCCAGCAGCGAGAACTACTACAATGAGCAGTTCTTC. The full variable domain, in which reference TRBV7-8 and TRBJ2-1 provide the parts outside the CDR3, is GAGVSQSPRYKVAKRGQDVALRCDPISGHVSLFWYQQALGQGPEFLTYFQNEAQLDKSGLPSDRFFAERPEGSVSTLKIQRTQQEDSAVYLCASSENYYNEQFFGPGTRLTVL.

This clonotype has just a few counts. The chain recombines TRBV3-1 with TRBJ2-7; possible D gene TRBD2, 5 bases. From germline, CDR1 is LGHDT and CDR2 YNNKEL (reference sequence). CDR3 length: 16 residues. Trimming cost V 1 base and J 2 bases, with 15 bases left between them. CDR3 DNA: TGTGCCAGCAGCCAAGGGGATTTCTTCGGGACCTACGAGCAGTACTTC. It is translated as CASSQGDFFGTYEQYF.

The table lists this clonotype with many counts. This chain joins TRBV19 and TRBJ1-2; TRBD1 matches at 7 bases. The germline CDR1 and CDR2 sequences are LNHDA and SQIVND (reference sequence). The trim removed 6 bases at V and 5 bases at J, leaving 6 bases unmatched. The CDR3 loop spans 13 amino acids. The CDR3 reads CASSDRDRYGYTF. The CDR3 DNA sequence: TGTGCCAGTAGCGACCGGGACAGATATGGCTACACCTTC.

There are many counts of this clonotype. The chain is built from TRBV7-2 and TRBJ2-7, with D unclear. The germline V and J ends were trimmed by 5 bases and 2 bases, with 7 bases remaining between them. CDR3 length equals 12 residues. Germline V gene sequence: CDR1 SGHTA, CDR2 FQGNSA. The CDR3: CASSPATYEQYF. The CDR3 coding sequence is TGTGCCAGCAGCCCAGCGACCTACGAGCAGTACTTC.

This sequence joins TRBV11-2 and TRBJ2-7, with D unresolved. V shed 5 bases and J shed 0 bases, with 20 bases lying between them. The CDR3 extends over 17 amino acids. Germline CDR1 and CDR2: SGHAT and FQNNGV. The CDR3 sequence is CASSLNKTLYSSYEQYF. The CDR3 coding sequence is TGTGCCAGCAGCCTTAATAAGACACTATACAGCTCCTACGAGCAGTACTTC.

This clonotype has a single count. The chain carries TRBV2 and TRBJ2-7, with D tentatively TRBD1 (5 bases). V dropped 4 bases and J dropped 4 bases, with 11 bases sitting between them. The CDR3 extends over 13 amino acids. The V gene's germline CDR1 is SNHLY and CDR2 FYNNEI. The DNA for the CDR3 is TGTGCCAGCAGTGTCGACAGAAAATACGAGCAGTACTTC. Protein: CASSVDRKYEQYF.

This clonotype was seen a few times. V and J are TRBV27 and TRBJ2-7; D might be TRBD1 (5 bases). Germline lookup yields CDR1 MNHEY and CDR2 SMNVEV (reference sequence). The V end lost 5 bases, the J end lost 0 bases, and 17 bases lay between the germline ends. CDR3 length: 16 residues. In DNA form, the CDR3 reads TGTGCCAGCAGTGAACAGGACCCCTCCCTCTCCTACGAGCAGTACTTC. It specifies CASSEQDPSLSYEQYF.

The gene calls are TRBV29-1 and TRBJ1-1; D possibly corresponds to TRBD1 (6 bases). Germline lookup yields CDR1 SQVTM and CDR2 ANQGSEA. The CDR3 totals 11 residues. V was clipped by 4 bases and J by 11 bases, with 14 bases between them. CDR3 coding DNA: TGCAGCGTTGCTGAACAGGGCAGTGCTTTCTTT. Translating it yields CSVAEQGSAFF.